Listed below are T cell receptor beta chains from one sample, sequenced in a study of beta chain features in type 1 diabetes. The repertoire was sequenced with immunoSEQ multiplex PCR; TCRdb's copy has only in-frame clones and lacks some. The top ten hold about 0.042% of the sample, which has some 410,000 clones, roughly 10% seen once. Sequencing used naive CD4+ T cells from blood. The receptors were sampled from a woman younger than 35 in good health. Each CDR3 is given with its conserved first and last residue. A D gene is named only where the DNA matches it firmly. Only some rows state a clone size, as once, few, many or a class for expanded clones.

V	J	size	D	DNA	CDR3
TRBV5-1	TRBJ2-7	NA	TRBD1	TGCGCCAGCAGGGTGGGGACAGACCGTTACGAGCAGTACTTC	CASRVGTDRYEQYF
TRBV7-3	TRBJ2-1	few	NA	TGTGCCAGCAGCTTACTGTCAAATGAGCAGTTCTTC	CASSLLSNEQFF
TRBV20-1	TRBJ1-1	few	NA	TGCAGTGCGGTGGGTAACACTGAAGCTTTCTTT	CSAVGNTEAFF
TRBV7-2	TRBJ1-2	NA	NA	TGTGCCAGCAGCTCCCAGACCTACTATGGCTACACCTTC	CASSSQTYYGYTF
TRBV30	TRBJ1-5	NA	NA	TGTGCCTGGAGTACCCTGGCCGCACAGCCCCAGCATTTT	CAWSTLAAQPQHF
TRBV29-1	TRBJ1-2	NA	TRBD1	TGCAGCACCACGGCAGGGGGCGATTTCTATGGCTACACCTTC	CSTTAGGDFYGYTF
TRBV10-3	TRBJ2-1	few	NA	TGTGCCATCAGTCCGACGGGGCGGGGCTCGGACAATGAGCAGTTCTTC	CAISPTGRGSDNEQFF
TRBV7-2	TRBJ1-1	NA	TRBD1	TGTGCCAGCAGCCCAGACAGGGGTATCACTGAAGCTTTCTTT	CASSPDRGITEAFF
TRBV19	TRBJ2-3	NA	TRBD2	TGTGCCACCGTCGGCACTAGCGGCGGTGGGACGCAGTATTTT	CATVGTSGGGTQYF
TRBV19	TRBJ2-3	NA	TRBD2	TGTGCCAGTAGGCTCAGCGGGGGAACAGATACGCAGTATTTT	CASRLSGGTDTQYF
TRBV5-4	TRBJ2-1	few	TRBD1	TGTGCCAGCAGCTTCGCCCCCGGGACAGGGGACAATGAGCAGTTCTTC	CASSFAPGTGDNEQFF